The next 13 T cell receptor beta chains were all read from a single sample in a study of shared clonotypes between healthy human individuals. Generated by immunoSEQ multiplex PCR, the TCRdb table keeps only in-frame clones and is missing some. This sample has more than 1.2 million clones, with about 98.5% found just once. The specimen was naive CD4+ T cells sorted from blood. Stated subset: CD45RA+ positively selected. The receptor source for this set is a man aged 25 to 40 in good health.

The V gene is TRBV27, the J gene TRBJ2-1; TRBD1 is a possible D gene (5 bases). Germline loops: CDR1 MNHEY, CDR2 SMNVEV (reference sequence). This CDR3 spans 17 amino acids. Trimming shortened V by 5 bases and J by 3 bases, and 20 bases separated the two germline ends. The CDR3 protein is CASSPGHKFGVYNEQFF. The CDR3, as DNA: TGTGCCAGCAGTCCCGGACACAAATTTGGGGTCTACAATGAGCAGTTCTTC.

On this clone itself: Other nucleotide sequences from this sample produce the same CDR3. The chain links TRBV5-1 to TRBJ2-7; 7 bases align to TRBD2. Germline CDR1 and CDR2: SGHRS and YFSETQ. Germline trimming cut 0 bases from V and 3 bases from J; bases unmatched to any gene: 6. This CDR3 comprises 15 residues. This CDR3 reads CASSLVASGSYEQYF. DNA for the CDR3: TGCGCCAGCAGCTTGGTGGCTAGCGGTAGCTACGAGCAGTACTTC.

This clone was seen just once. The chain is built from TRBV27 and TRBJ2-3; either TRBD1 or TRBD2 may supply D (5 bases each). CDR1 and CDR2 (germline): MNHEY, SMNVEV (reference sequence). Trimming took 4 bases from V and 7 from J, leaving 24 bases between them. The length of the CDR3 is 17 residues. The CDR3 sequence is CASSSPPPGRTSYTQYF. CDR3 coding DNA: TGTGCCAGCAGTTCCCCACCTCCGGGACGGACGAGTTATACGCAGTATTTT.

The chain couples TRBV14 to TRBJ2-1, with D tentatively TRBD2 (6 bases). CDR3 length equals 18 residues. Per germline, CDR1 SGHDN and CDR2 FVKESK. The V and J ends lost 1 base and 2 bases respectively, with 18 bases between them. The CDR3 bases are TGTGCCAGCAGCCAAGGGTACCACGGGACTCGGACCTACAATGAGCAGTTCTTC. Its protein product is CASSQGYHGTRTYNEQFF.

The chain has TRBV25-1 and TRBJ1-3, with no clear D. V shed 4 bases and J shed 0 bases, with 7 bases lying between them. Germline lookup yields CDR1 MGHDK and CDR2 SYGVNS. The CDR3 has 14 amino acids. The DNA for the CDR3 is TGTGCCAGCAGTGGTACTGCCTCTGGAAACACCATATATTTT. It is translated as CASSGTASGNTIYF. Full variable domain (rest looked up from reference TRBV25-1 and TRBJ1-3): EADIYQTPRYLVIGTGKKITLECSQTMGHDKMYWYQQDPGMELHLIHYSYGVNSTEKGDLSSESTVSRIRTEHFPLTLESARPSHTSQYLCASSGTASGNTIYFGEGSWLTVV.

The V and J genes are TRBV7-6 and TRBJ2-5; TRBD2 agrees at 10 bases. The CDR3 is 19 residues long. Trimming at V came to 2 bases and at J to 1 base, leaving 13 bases not matched to a gene. CDR1 SGHVS and CDR2 FNYEAQ come from the germline V gene. CDR3 protein: CASSLLVRGGLASQETQYF. The CDR3 DNA follows: TGTGCCAGCAGCTTATTAGTTAGAGGGGGACTAGCGTCCCAAGAGACCCAGTACTTC.

The chain couples TRBV7-3 to TRBJ2-5, with D possibly matching TRBD1 (6 bases). CDR3 length equals 14 residues. The V and J ends lost 0 bases and 7 bases respectively, with 12 bases between them. Germline CDR1 is SGHTA and CDR2 is FQGTGA. Here the CDR3 DNA reads TGTGCCAGCAGCTTAACGTCCGGGACAATGACCCAGTACTTC. Its translation: CASSLTSGTMTQYF.

This chain connects TRBV7-9 to TRBJ2-7; 9 nucleotides match TRBD2. Germline CDR1 is SEHNR and CDR2 is FQNEAQ (reference sequence). The CDR3 extends over 18 amino acids. With 5 bases clipped from V and 2 bases from J, the junction kept 16 bases outside the gene matches. CDR3 nucleotides: TGTGCCAGCAGCCGAGTAGCGGGAGCAAGGGGTTCCGCCTACGAGCAGTACTTC. Translated: CASSRVAGARGSAYEQYF.

Of note for this clone: The sample carries other DNA sequences with the same CDR3. The chain recombines TRBV5-1 with TRBJ2-1; no firm D call. Germline lookup yields CDR1 SGHRS and CDR2 YFSETQ. This CDR3 has 12 amino acids. V shed 4 bases and J shed 6 bases, with 8 bases lying between them. The chain's CDR3 is CASSLPGNEQFF. The CDR3 DNA reads TGCGCCAGCAGCCTGCCGGGCAATGAGCAGTTCTTC.

The V and J genes are TRBV7-6 and TRBJ2-1; 11 bases agree with TRBD2. This CDR3 spans 15 amino acids. The germline V gene encodes CDR1 SGHVS and CDR2 FNYEAQ. The trim removed 3 bases at V and 7 bases at J, leaving 5 bases unmatched. CDR3 bases: TGTGCCAGCAGCTTCTTAGCGGGAGGGCCGAATGAGCAGTTCTTC. Residues: CASSFLAGGPNEQFF.

The rearrangement links TRBV5-1 to TRBJ1-2; D perhaps matches TRBD1 (6 bases). Per germline, CDR1 SGHRS and CDR2 YFSETQ. The V gene lost 3 bases and the J gene lost 5 bases, with 20 bases spanning the gap. This CDR3 has 16 amino acids. The CDR3: CASSYSSTGILYGYTF. For the CDR3, the DNA is TGCGCCAGCAGCTATTCTTCGACAGGCATATTATATGGCTACACCTTC.

The chain carries TRBV29-1 and TRBJ2-6, with D tentatively TRBD1 or TRBD2 (5 bases each). CDR3 length: 19 residues. V shed 3 bases and J shed 0 bases, with 21 bases lying between them. Germline CDR1 reads SQVTM; CDR2 reads ANQGSEA. The CDR3 sequence is CSVEGEFLTDSSGANVLTF. CDR3 sequence (DNA): TGCAGCGTTGAGGGGGAATTCCTGACAGATAGCTCTGGGGCCAACGTCCTGACTTTC.

V is TRBV10-3 and J is TRBJ2-5; the D gene is possibly TRBD1 (6 bases). Trimming took off 0 bases at V and 7 bases at J, with 15 bases between the two ends. CDR3 length: 15 residues. Germline lookup yields CDR1 ENHRY and CDR2 SYGVKD. The CDR3, as DNA: TGTGCCATCAGTGAGTCGGAGGACAGCGCCGGGACCCAGTACTTC. This codes for CAISESEDSAGTQYF.